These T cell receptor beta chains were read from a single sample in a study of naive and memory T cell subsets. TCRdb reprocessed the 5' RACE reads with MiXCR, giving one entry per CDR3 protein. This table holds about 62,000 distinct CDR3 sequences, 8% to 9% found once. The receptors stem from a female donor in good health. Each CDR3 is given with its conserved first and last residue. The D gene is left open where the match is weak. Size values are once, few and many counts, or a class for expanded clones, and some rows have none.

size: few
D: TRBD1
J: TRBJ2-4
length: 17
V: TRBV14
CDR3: CASSQWNRGLAKNIQYF
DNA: TGTGCCAGCAGCCAATGGAACAGGGGCCTAGCCAAAAACATTCAGTACTTC

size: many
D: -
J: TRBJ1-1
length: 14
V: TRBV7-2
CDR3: CASSRQALNTEAFF
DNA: TGTGCCAGCAGCCGACAGGCCCTGAACACTGAAGCTTTCTTT

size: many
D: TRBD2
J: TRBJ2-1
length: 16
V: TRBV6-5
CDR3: CASSYSAGVDYNEQFF
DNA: TGTGCCAGCAGTTACTCAGCGGGAGTGGACTACAATGAGCAGTTCTTC

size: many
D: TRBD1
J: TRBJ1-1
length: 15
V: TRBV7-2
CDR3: CASSLRYRGNTEAFF
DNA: TGTGCCAGCAGCTTAAGGTACAGGGGGAACACTGAAGCTTTCTTT

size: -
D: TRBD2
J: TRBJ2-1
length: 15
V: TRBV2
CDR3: CASSEVAGGPLEQFF
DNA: TGTGCCAGCAGTGAAGTAGCGGGAGGGCCATTGGAGCAGTTCTTC

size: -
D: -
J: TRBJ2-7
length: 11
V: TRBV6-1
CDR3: CASSEVRVQYF
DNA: TGTGCCAGCAGTGAAGTAAGGGTACAGTACTTC

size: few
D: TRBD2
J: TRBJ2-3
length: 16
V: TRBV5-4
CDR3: CASSTGTSGSFGTQYF
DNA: TGTGCCAGCAGTACCGGGACTAGCGGGAGCTTTGGTACGCAGTATTTT

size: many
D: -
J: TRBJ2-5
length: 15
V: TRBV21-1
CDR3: CATQGSGQAGETQYF
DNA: TGTGCCACCCAGGGTTCGGGACAGGCTGGAGAGACCCAGTACTTC

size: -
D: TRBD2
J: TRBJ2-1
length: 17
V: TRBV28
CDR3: CASSFSGWASGYNEQFF
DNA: TGTGCCAGCAGTTTTTCTGGATGGGCTAGCGGGTACAATGAGCAGTTCTTC

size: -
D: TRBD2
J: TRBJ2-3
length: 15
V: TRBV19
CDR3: CASSGRGTHTDTQYF
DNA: TGTGCCAGTAGCGGGAGGGGGACCCACACAGATACGCAGTATTTT